These 31 T cell receptor beta chains were sequenced from one sample in a study of blood T cell repertoires in COVID-19 (TCRdb year 2020). The library was produced with the immunoSEQ multiplex PCR assay. TCRdb holds this immuneACCESS table with in-frame rearrangements only. Some clones are missing; in checked studies, unresolved V genes explain under half, and the rest has no known cause. This sample gives about 200,000 clones in total; 70% to 85% of them show up just once. 6% to 8% of the sample rests with the top ten. The sample was peripheral blood. These receptor sequences come from a human donor with acute or convalescent COVID-19. The donor label of this sample is uncertain.

The rearrangement links TRBV28 to TRBJ2-3; perhaps TRBD1 as D (6 bases). This CDR3 is 14 amino acids long. Germline CDR1 is MDHEN and CDR2 is SYDVKM. Trimming left V 7 bases short and J 5 bases short, with 16 bases between. This CDR3 is CASNKDSTRDTQYF. The CDR3 DNA is TGTGCCAGCAATAAGGACAGTACTCGAGATACGCAGTATTTT.

This clone was detected once. The chain uses TRBV2 and TRBJ2-2; 7 positions match TRBD1. J was trimmed by 4 bases and V by 6 bases; bases with no gene match: 8. This CDR3 comprises 15 residues. Germline values: CDR1 SNHLY, CDR2 FYNNEI. The CDR3 is CASSPTGAPTGELFF. CDR3 sequence (DNA): TGTGCCAGCAGCCCCACAGGGGCCCCCACCGGGGAGCTGTTTTTT.

The V and J genes are TRBV27 and TRBJ1-4; 8 bases fit TRBD1. Per the germline V gene, CDR1 is MNHEY and CDR2 is SMNVEV (reference sequence). The CDR3 length is 14 residues. V lost 5 bases to trimming and J lost 5 bases; unmatched junction nucleotides: 4. The CDR3: CASSPGQGNEKLFF. The CDR3, as DNA: TGTGCCAGCAGTCCCGGACAGGGAAATGAAAAACTGTTTTTT.

In DNA, the CDR3 is TGTGCCAGCAGTTTCCTAGCGGGAGCCTACGAGCAGTACTTC. Its protein product is CASSFLAGAYEQYF. This rearrangement joins TRBV6-6 to TRBJ2-7; TRBD2 matches 10 bases. Looked up from germline, CDR1 is MNHNY and CDR2 is SVGAGI (reference sequence). The J segment lost 2 bases and the V segment lost 4 bases, leaving 2 bases of the junction unmatched. This CDR3 is built from 14 residues.

V and J are TRBV5-1 and TRBJ2-1, with 13 bases fitting TRBD2. Germline V CDR1 and CDR2: SGHRS, YFSETQ. V shed 0 bases and J 0 bases; nucleotides not matched to a gene: 0. CDR3 length equals 17 residues. CDR3 DNA sequence: TGCGCCAGCAGCTTGGGGACTAGCGGGAGCTCCTACAATGAGCAGTTCTTC. Amino acid sequence: CASSLGTSGSSYNEQFF.

CDR3 loop: CASSPGQGAVQPQHF. The CDR3 DNA reads TGTGCCAGCAGCCCTGGACAGGGGGCGGTTCAGCCCCAGCATTTT. The V and J genes are TRBV7-9 and TRBJ1-5; 11 nucleotides line up with TRBD1. The CDR3 runs 15 residues. Unmatched junction bases numbered 6, after V lost 5 bases and J lost 6 bases. Germline V gene sequence: CDR1 SEHNR, CDR2 FQNEAQ (reference sequence).

This chain connects TRBV30 to TRBJ2-4; possible D gene TRBD2, 6 bases. From germline, CDR1 is GTSNPN and CDR2 SVGIG (reference sequence). The CDR3 sequence is 14 residues long. Trimming cost V 2 bases and J 3 bases, with 11 bases left between them. The CDR3 coding sequence is TGTGCCTGGAGTAATGGGGGAGGCAAAAACATTCAGTACTTC. Translated, it gives CAWSNGGGKNIQYF.

V and J are TRBV28 and TRBJ2-5, with a tentative D call TRBD2 (5 bases). Trimming cost V 3 bases and J 5 bases, with 25 bases left between them. Per the germline V gene, CDR1 is MDHEN and CDR2 is SYDVKM. This CDR3 contains 18 residues. The CDR3 DNA is TGTGCCAGCAGTTTGGGAGCATCCGACTCCACCGGGAAGGAGACCCAGTACTTC. Amino acid sequence: CASSLGASDSTGKETQYF.

This rearrangement joins TRBV30 to TRBJ1-1; D gene ambiguous. Germline V CDR1 and CDR2: GTSNPN, SVGIG (reference sequence). The CDR3 loop spans 12 amino acids. V was trimmed by 1 base and J by 1 base, leaving 4 bases between them. The CDR3 region has the DNA TGTGCCTGGAGTGACACGAACACTGAAGCTTTCTTT. Amino acids: CAWSDTNTEAFF.

V usage is TRBV5-1 and J usage is TRBJ2-7; TRBD2 aligns across 12 bases. V trimming: 5 bases; J trimming: 5 bases; junction bases outside the gene matches: 5. From germline, CDR1 is SGHRS and CDR2 YFSETQ. The CDR3 runs 14 residues. CDR3 region: CASSWTSGIDEQYF. CDR3 coding DNA: TGCGCCAGCAGTTGGACTAGCGGGATCGACGAGCAGTACTTC.

The chain recombines TRBV9 with TRBJ2-6; tentative D call: TRBD2 (5 bases). Germline CDR1 and CDR2: SGDLS and YYNGEE. The CDR3 runs to 13 residues. V gave up 0 bases and J gave up 9 bases, with 7 bases separating them. CDR3 DNA sequence: TGTGCCAGCAGCGTAGGGACTGTCAACGTCCTGACTTTC. Translating gives CASSVGTVNVLTF.

This clone appeared once. The chain couples TRBV15 to TRBJ2-3; the D is unclear. Per the germline V gene, CDR1 is LNHNV and CDR2 is YYDKDF (reference sequence). This CDR3 contains 15 residues. V shed 0 bases and J shed 6 bases, with 13 bases lying between them. CDR3 nucleotides: TGTGCCACCAGCAGAGATAGAGTGAGCGTGGATACGCAGTATTTT. It codes for CATSRDRVSVDTQYF.

This chain connects TRBV28 to TRBJ1-1; D ambiguous. V lost 4 bases and J lost 1, with 10 bases in between. CDR3 length: 14 amino acids. The germline CDR1 and CDR2 sequences are MDHEN and SYDVKM. CDR3 loop: CASSSPAGNTEAFF. For the CDR3, the DNA is TGTGCCAGCAGTTCCCCCGCAGGGAACACTGAAGCTTTCTTT.

This sequence joins TRBV29-1 and TRBJ2-1; 8 positions agree with TRBD2. The V gene's germline CDR1 is SQVTM and CDR2 ANQGSEA. CDR3 size: 12 residues. V trimming: 7 bases; J trimming: 6 bases; junction bases outside the gene matches: 5. The DNA of the CDR3 is TGCAGCGCCTCAACTAGCGGCAATGAGCAGTTCTTC. Encoded protein: CSASTSGNEQFF.

The chain employs TRBV7-9 and TRBJ1-1; D gene unclear. Germline-derived CDR1 and CDR2 are SEHNR and FQNEAQ (reference sequence). This CDR3 contains 13 residues. V lost 8 bases and J 0 bases, leaving 10 bases between the germline ends. The CDR3 DNA follows: TGTGCCAGCGCTGCAGGCATGAACACTGAAGCTTTCTTT. Its protein product is CASAAGMNTEAFF.

The chain joins TRBV5-6 to TRBJ2-5, with D possibly being TRBD2 (7 bases). The CDR3 loop spans 14 amino acids. Germline CDR1 and CDR2: SGHDT and YYEEEE. Trimming removed 1 base from V and 3 bases from J, with 10 bases in between. The CDR3 DNA reads TGTGCCAGCAGCTTGCAGGGGAGGGAAGAGACCCAGTACTTC. It is translated as CASSLQGREETQYF.

In its sample, this clone was seen once. V gene TRBV28 combines with J gene TRBJ1-5; a possible D gene is TRBD1 (5 bases). V was cut by 2 bases and J by 3 bases, with 11 bases left in between. From germline, CDR1 is MDHEN and CDR2 SYDVKM. This CDR3 region has 15 residues. CDR3 loop: CASSLPGYVNQPQHF. The CDR3 bases are TGTGCCAGCAGTTTACCAGGGTACGTCAATCAGCCCCAGCATTTT.

The chain combines TRBV5-1 with TRBJ2-3; D is ambiguous. CDR3 size: 13 residues. The ends were cut back, 5 bases at V and 2 bases at J, with 9 bases in the middle. The germline gives CDR1 SGHRS, CDR2 YFSETQ. The CDR3: CASSLRSTDTQYF. The CDR3 DNA reads as TGCGCCAGCAGTCTGAGGTCCACAGATACGCAGTATTTT.

The chain is built from TRBV18 and TRBJ2-2; tentatively, D is TRBD1 (6 bases). Trimming pared 4 bases from V and 5 bases from J, leaving 8 bases between. This CDR3 spans 13 amino acids. The germline V gene encodes CDR1 KGHSH and CDR2 LQKENI. The DNA for the CDR3 is TGTGCCAGCTCACGCACAGGGACCGGGGAGCTGTTTTTT. Its protein product is CASSRTGTGELFF.

This clone was recorded only once. The gene calls are TRBV5-6 and TRBJ1-3; no definite D call. The CDR3 covers 16 residues. Germline values: CDR1 SGHDT, CDR2 YYEEEE. V was trimmed by 0 bases and J by 3 bases, leaving 13 bases between them. Written as DNA, the CDR3 is TGTGCCAGCAGCTTGGGAGTGGTAGCGGTTGGAAACACCATATATTTT. Its translation is CASSLGVVAVGNTIYF.

V usage is TRBV7-2 and J usage is TRBJ2-4; TRBD1 matches 7 bases. CDR3 length: 17 amino acids. V shed 2 bases and J 8 bases; nucleotides not matched to a gene: 15. In germline, CDR1 is SGHTA, CDR2 FQGNSA. For the CDR3, the DNA is TGTGCCAGCAGCTTACCAACGAAGGGACAGAGAGAAGACATTCAGTACTTC. Protein: CASSLPTKGQREDIQYF.

The rearrangement uses TRBV2 and TRBJ2-7; 11 bases match TRBD2. This CDR3 has 14 amino acids. CDR1 is SNHLY and CDR2 is FYNNEI in the germline V gene. The ends lost 7 bases at V and 2 bases at J; junction bases unmatched: 4. CDR3 coding DNA: TGTGCCAGCACCGAGACTAGCGGGACCTACGAGCAGTACTTC. It yields the protein CASTETSGTYEQYF.

V usage is TRBV6-6 and J usage is TRBJ1-5, with D unresolved. Germline V CDR1 and CDR2: MNHNY, SVGAGI (reference sequence). V was cut by 4 bases and J by 3 bases, with 10 bases left in between. The CDR3 loop spans 14 amino acids. The DNA of the CDR3 is TGTGCCAGCAGTTCGTCCAGGTCCAATCAGCCCCAGCATTTT. Its protein product is CASSSSRSNQPQHF.

The V call is TRBV19, the J call TRBJ1-4; TRBD1 is a possible D gene (5 bases). The CDR3 is made up of 15 amino acids. V lost 4 bases to trimming and J lost 2 bases, with 11 bases between them. CDR1 and CDR2 from the germline V gene are LNHDA and SQIVND (reference sequence). The CDR3 loop reads CASSTTQGTNEKLFF. CDR3 DNA: TGTGCCAGTAGTACGACGCAGGGCACTAATGAAAAACTGTTTTTT.

The CDR3 DNA is TGTGCCATCAGGTCAACAGGGGCCGAGACCCAGTACTTC. This codes for CAIRSTGAETQYF. The rearrangement links TRBV10-3 to TRBJ2-5, with 7 bases aligning to TRBD1. With 6 bases clipped from V and 5 bases from J, the junction kept 6 bases outside the gene matches. The CDR3 consists of 13 residues. Per the germline V gene, CDR1 is ENHRY and CDR2 is SYGVKD.

The gene calls are TRBV5-1 and TRBJ2-2; 15 bases map to TRBD2. V shed 4 bases and J 5 bases; nucleotides not matched to a gene: 12. The CDR3 length is 19 residues. Germline V gene lookup returns CDR1 SGHRS and CDR2 YFSETQ. The CDR3 DNA sequence: TGCGCCAGCAGCACGAGGACTAGCGGGAGGGCCTGGGATACCGGGGAGCTGTTTTTT. Amino acid sequence: CASSTRTSGRAWDTGELFF.

The CDR3 loop reads CASSQELGSPLHF. CDR3 in DNA: TGCGCCAGCAGCCAAGAGTTGGGCTCACCCCTCCACTTT. The chain carries TRBV4-3 and TRBJ1-6; the D is unclear. Germline V gene data show CDR1 as LGHNA and CDR2 as YSLEER. This CDR3 is built from 13 residues. V was clipped by 0 bases and J by 10 bases, with 7 bases between them.

The chain uses TRBV28 and TRBJ2-4, with D possibly being TRBD1 (6 bases). CDR3 length equals 15 residues. Germline lookup yields CDR1 MDHEN and CDR2 SYDVKM. The V end was cut by 8 bases, the J end by 0 bases, with 14 bases between. The CDR3 sequence is CASHPAGVAKNIQYF. In DNA form, the CDR3 reads TGTGCCAGCCATCCCGCAGGGGTAGCCAAAAACATTCAGTACTTC.

The V call is TRBV7-6, the J call TRBJ2-5; 7 bases map to TRBD1. Losses at the gene ends were 5 bases for V and 4 bases for J; bases not matched to a gene: 10. CDR3 length: 15 amino acids. The germline gives CDR1 SGHVS, CDR2 FNYEAQ. CDR3 DNA sequence: TGTGCCAGCAGCCCAGGGGCAGGGGGAATAGAGACCCAGTACTTC. It is translated as CASSPGAGGIETQYF.

The rearrangement joins TRBV7-3 to TRBJ1-3; D is perhaps TRBD1 (5 bases). Germline CDR1 and CDR2: SGHTA and FQGTGA. CDR3 size: 14 residues. V dropped 2 bases and J dropped 1 base, with 6 bases sitting between them. As DNA, the CDR3 is TGTGCCAGCAGCTTATCAGGGTCTGGAAACACCATATATTTT. Translating it yields CASSLSGSGNTIYF.

The rearrangement uses TRBV15 and TRBJ1-1; D may be TRBD1 (6 bases). Germline V gives CDR1 LNHNV, CDR2 YYDKDF (reference sequence). V lost 5 bases, J lost 2 bases, and 15 bases lay in between. The CDR3 has 15 residues. The CDR3 spells CATSWDTTPNTEAFF. In nucleotides, the CDR3 is TGTGCCACCAGCTGGGACACTACGCCCAACACTGAAGCTTTCTTT.